These 26 T cell receptor beta chains came from one sample sequenced in a study of T cells after yellow fever vaccination. Each CDR3 protein gets one entry after TCRdb re-called the 5' RACE reads with MiXCR. The table shows about 340,000 distinct CDR3 sequences, with approximately 13% occurring only once. The starting material was CD4+ T cells sorted from PBMCs, obtained 15 days after the yellow fever booster vaccination. These receptors were collected from a man younger than 35 who received the YFV17D yellow fever vaccine.

This clonotype was counted between two and nine times. The chain uses TRBV7-8 and TRBJ2-6; D may be TRBD2 (5 bases). V was shortened by 0 bases and J by 1 base, with 13 bases between the two germline ends. Germline loops: CDR1 SGHVS, CDR2 FQNEAQ. CDR3 length equals 18 residues. CDR3 region: CASSLAATGGSGANVLTF. The CDR3, as DNA: TGTGCCAGCAGCTTAGCGGCCACCGGCGGGTCTGGGGCCAACGTCCTGACTTTC.

This rearrangement joins TRBV4-2 to TRBJ2-7, with a weak D call TRBD1 (6 bases). Germline V CDR1 and CDR2: LGHNA, YNFKEQ. With 1 base removed from V and 1 base from J, the gap between germline ends came to 11 bases. CDR3 length: 15 residues. CDR3 protein: CASSQVGGGSYEQYV. For the CDR3, the DNA is TGTGCCAGCAGCCAAGTAGGGGGTGGATCCTACGAGCAGTACGTC.

This clonotype turned up a few times. The chain links TRBV6-2 or TRBV6-3 to TRBJ2-4; no firm D call. V lost 6 bases and J 3 bases, leaving 12 bases between the germline ends. Germline V gene lookup returns CDR1 MNHEY and CDR2 SVGEGT. CDR3 length: 14 residues. Here the CDR3 reads CASRPSWGKNIQYF. CDR3 coding DNA: TGTGCCAGCAGGCCCTCGTGGGGCAAAAACATTCAGTACTTC.

This clonotype was detected many times. The V and J genes are TRBV5-1 and TRBJ2-7, with TRBD1 matching 8 bases. Germline V gene sequence: CDR1 SGHRS, CDR2 YFSETQ. The length of the CDR3 is 14 residues. V shed 7 bases, J shed 8 bases, and the junction held 14 bases outside the gene matches. The CDR3 DNA follows: TGCGCCAGCTTCCCGACAGGGGAACCTACTCAGCAGTACTTC. It is translated as CASFPTGEPTQQYF.

This clonotype was seen just once. The rearrangement links TRBV7-9 to TRBJ2-1; D might be TRBD1 (5 bases). This CDR3 has 15 amino acids. CDR1 and CDR2 (germline): SEHNR, FQNEAQ (reference sequence). The germline V and J ends were trimmed by 11 bases and 4 bases, with 21 bases remaining between them. The CDR3 here is CAGTPSEQGYNEQFF. The CDR3 region has the DNA TGTGCCGGCACGCCGAGCGAGCAGGGTTACAATGAGCAGTTCTTC.

This clonotype was observed a handful of times. The chain carries TRBV5-1 and TRBJ1-1, with D tentatively TRBD1 (5 bases). Trimming left V 2 bases short and J 11 bases short, with 10 bases between. The germline V gene has CDR1 SGHRS and CDR2 YFSETQ. This CDR3 is built from 11 residues. CDR3: CASSLSGSAFF. CDR3 DNA: TGCGCCAGCAGCTTATCAGGGAGTGCTTTCTTT.

V usage is TRBV7-2 and J usage is TRBJ2-3; no clear D. The CDR3 totals 15 residues. The germline V and J ends were trimmed by 3 bases and 0 bases, with 10 bases remaining between them. CDR1 and CDR2 (germline): SGHTA, FQGNSA. The CDR3 DNA reads TGTGCCAGCAGCTTTTATATGCCTAGCACAGATACGCAGTATTTT. Protein sequence: CASSFYMPSTDTQYF. The variable domain in full, with the rest retrieved from reference TRBV7-2 and TRBJ2-3, is GAGVSQSPSNKVTEKGKDVELRCDPISGHTALYWYRQSLGQGLEFLIYFQGNSAPDKSGLPSDRFSAERTGGSVSTLTIQRTQQEDSAVYLCASSFYMPSTDTQYFGPGTRLTVL.

In its sample, this clonotype was seen many times. This rearrangement joins TRBV5-1 to TRBJ2-1; TRBD1 agrees at 10 bases. Germline V gene sequence: CDR1 SGHRS, CDR2 YFSETQ. J lost 8 bases, V lost 4 bases, and 9 bases had no gene match. The CDR3 runs 15 residues. The CDR3 here is CASSQTGGALDEQFF. CDR3 nucleotides: TGCGCCAGCAGCCAGACAGGGGGCGCATTGGATGAGCAGTTCTTC.

In its sample, this clonotype was seen a few times. This chain joins TRBV20-1 and TRBJ2-2; D is unclear. CDR1 and CDR2 from the germline V gene are DFQATT and SNEGSKA (reference sequence). Trimming left V 5 bases short and J 1 base short, with 17 bases between. CDR3 length: 16 amino acids. The CDR3 spells CSAPPPFSMNTGELFF. The CDR3 DNA is TGCAGTGCTCCGCCCCCATTCTCGATGAACACCGGGGAGCTGTTTTTT.

The chain uses TRBV7-2 and TRBJ1-1; D ambiguous. Trimming cost V 5 bases and J 8 bases, with 9 bases left between them. The CDR3 runs 11 residues. Looked up from germline, CDR1 is SGHTA and CDR2 is FQGNSA. CDR3 DNA sequence: TGTGCCAGCAGCGTATATACCGAAGCTTTCTTT. This sequence encodes CASSVYTEAFF.

The chain carries TRBV7-9 and TRBJ1-5; maybe TRBD1 (5 bases). From germline, CDR1 is SEHNR and CDR2 FQNEAQ (reference sequence). V was shortened by 5 bases and J by 11 bases, with 10 bases between the two germline ends. The CDR3 length is 11 residues. In DNA, the CDR3 is TGTGCCAGCAGCACGGAGGGGTCCCAGCATTTT. Its protein product is CASSTEGSQHF.

This clonotype was seen a few times. The chain uses TRBV5-1 and TRBJ2-7; 10 bases align to TRBD1. CDR3 length: 14 residues. Unmatched junction bases numbered 8, after V lost 4 bases and J lost 7 bases. Germline CDR1 reads SGHRS; CDR2 reads YFSETQ. The CDR3 DNA reads TGCGCCAGCAGCGTAACCGGGACAGGGGTTGAGCAGTACTTC. Its protein is CASSVTGTGVEQYF.

The rearrangement joins TRBV5-1 to TRBJ1-1, with D maybe TRBD1 (6 bases). V was cut by 4 bases and J by 4 bases, with 20 bases left in between. The germline CDR1 and CDR2 sequences are SGHRS and YFSETQ. The CDR3 runs to 16 residues. Written as DNA, the CDR3 is TGCGCCAGCAGCCCGACCCCGACAGGATTCGGCACTGAAGCTTTCTTT. Translating gives CASSPTPTGFGTEAFF.

The sample holds a few counts of this clonotype. This chain links TRBV29-1 with TRBJ1-2; no reliable D call. The germline V gene encodes CDR1 SQVTM and CDR2 ANQGSEA. The CDR3 is 14 amino acids. The V end was cut by 3 bases, the J end by 2 bases, with 13 bases between. Written as DNA, the CDR3 is TGCAGCGTTGACGTGGAGGCAGTCAACTATGGCTACACCTTC. Translated: CSVDVEAVNYGYTF.

This clonotype turned up a few times. The chain combines TRBV15 with TRBJ1-1; D unclear. In germline, CDR1 is LNHNV, CDR2 YYDKDF (reference sequence). V lost 5 bases and J 4 bases, leaving 14 bases between the germline ends. The CDR3 covers 14 residues. DNA of the CDR3: TGTGCCACCAGCGAGGCCGGGGTTGCCACTGAAGCTTTCTTT. Translated: CATSEAGVATEAFF.

The V call is TRBV30, the J call TRBJ2-1, with 10 bases aligning to TRBD1. V dropped 2 bases and J dropped 6; count of bases not matched to a gene: 7. The CDR3 contains 15 residues. CDR1 is GTSNPN and CDR2 is SVGIG in the germline V gene (reference sequence). The CDR3, as DNA: TGTGCCTGGAGTACGGGACAGGGGCCCCTCAATGAGCAGTTCTTC. Residues: CAWSTGQGPLNEQFF.

This CDR3 is CASSWEIRQPQHF. The CDR3 DNA is TGTGCCAGCTCATGGGAGATCCGACAGCCCCAGCATTTT. This chain joins TRBV18 and TRBJ1-5, with D hard to call. The germline CDR1 and CDR2 sequences are KGHSH and LQKENI. Between the trimmed V and J ends, which lost 5 bases and 7 bases, there was a span of 12 bases. The CDR3 consists of 13 residues.

There are a few counts of this clonotype. The rearrangement uses TRBV12-3 or TRBV12-4 and TRBJ2-2, with D perhaps matching TRBD1 or TRBD2 (8 bases each). The V end was cut by 1 base, the J end by 4 bases, with 16 bases between. There are 17 residues in the CDR3. As DNA, the CDR3 is TGTGCCAGCAGTTTAGGGACAGGGCTAGCGGGCACCGGGGAGCTGTTTTTT. This encodes CASSLGTGLAGTGELFF.

This clonotype turned up a few times. The V and J genes are TRBV5-1 and TRBJ1-4; D unresolved. Germline loops: CDR1 SGHRS, CDR2 YFSETQ. The V and J ends lost 4 bases and 5 bases respectively, with 15 bases between them. This CDR3 contains 15 residues. In DNA, the CDR3 is TGCGCCAGCAGCACGGATCCGGCCATAAATGAAAAACTGTTTTTT. This gives the protein CASSTDPAINEKLFF.

V usage is TRBV4-1 and J usage is TRBJ2-4; 9 nucleotides match TRBD1. The CDR3 extends over 16 amino acids. Germline lookup yields CDR1 MGHRA and CDR2 YSYEKL. V dropped 3 bases and J dropped 9; count of bases not matched to a gene: 12. The CDR3 DNA reads as TGCGCCAGCAGCCAGGCTGGGGGACAGGGATTCGGCATTCAGTACTTC. This encodes CASSQAGGQGFGIQYF.

There are a few counts of this clonotype. This chain links TRBV18 with TRBJ1-6; a weak D match, TRBD1 (5 bases). The germline V gene encodes CDR1 KGHSH and CDR2 LQKENI. CDR3 size: 15 residues. The V gene lost 3 bases and the J gene lost 9 bases, with 15 bases spanning the gap. The CDR3 spells CASSPEGQGGSPLHF. CDR3 nucleotide sequence: TGTGCCAGCTCACCCGAGGGTCAGGGTGGTTCACCCCTCCACTTT. Full variable domain (outside the CDR3, taken from reference TRBV18 and TRBJ1-6): NAGVMQNPRHLVRRRGQEARLRCSPMKGHSHVYWYRQLPEEGLKFMVYLQKENIIDESGMPKERFSAEFPKEGPSILRIQQVVRGDSAAYFCASSPEGQGGSPLHFGNGTRLTVT.

This clonotype occurred a few times. The rearrangement links TRBV7-6 to TRBJ1-2, with a tentative D call TRBD1 (5 bases). V lost 3 bases to trimming and J lost 8 bases, with 13 bases between them. Per the germline V gene, CDR1 is SGHVS and CDR2 is FNYEAQ. CDR3 size: 13 residues. This CDR3 reads CASSLEEGLGYTF. The CDR3 region has the DNA TGTGCCAGCAGCTTGGAGGAGGGGTTGGGCTACACCTTC. Variable domain in full (rest from reference TRBV7-6 and TRBJ1-2): GAGVSQSPRYKVTKRGQDVALRCDPISGHVSLYWYRQALGQGPEFLTYFNYEAQQDKSGLPNDRFSAERPEGSISTLTIQRTEQRDSAMYRCASSLEEGLGYTFGSGTRLTVV.

This clonotype was counted ten times or more. The rearrangement uses TRBV4-3 and TRBJ2-2; D gene unclear. The CDR3 totals 16 residues. CDR1 is LGHNA and CDR2 is YSLEER in the germline V gene. Trimming stripped 1 base from V and 0 bases from J, with 9 bases between. CDR3 residues: CASSQGSLANTGELFF. CDR3 in DNA: TGCGCCAGCAGCCAAGGTTCACTGGCGAACACCGGGGAGCTGTTTTTT.

J is TRBJ2-3 and V is TRBV9; D not resolved. The CDR3 runs to 14 residues. Trimming shortened V by 4 bases and J by 6 bases, and 15 bases separated the two germline ends. Germline V lookup: CDR1 SGDLS, CDR2 YYNGEE. This CDR3 reads CASSRTPLPDTQYF. Here the CDR3 DNA reads TGTGCCAGCAGCCGAACCCCCTTGCCGGATACGCAGTATTTT.

This clonotype has at least ten counts. The chain employs TRBV3-1 and TRBJ2-7, with TRBD2 as a possible D gene (6 bases). This CDR3 is 13 amino acids long. Trimming took off 4 bases at V and 6 bases at J, with 13 bases between the two ends. Germline CDR1 and CDR2: LGHDT and YNNKEL (reference sequence). In DNA, the CDR3 is TGTGCCAGCAGCCCAAACGGGGGTTCCGAGCAGTACGTC. It specifies CASSPNGGSEQYV.

The chain links TRBV10-1 to TRBJ2-3, with D perhaps matching TRBD2 (6 bases). V was trimmed by 6 bases and J by 2 bases, leaving 9 bases between them. Per the germline V gene, CDR1 is WNHNN and CDR2 is SYGVQD (reference sequence). The CDR3 contains 13 residues. The CDR3 DNA sequence: TGCGCCAGCAGCGGGGGATACACAGATACGCAGTATTTT. Translating it yields CASSGGYTDTQYF.